This T cell receptor beta chain is drawn from a study of blood T cells in healthy people across ages. Study-level background: Roughly one uniquely barcoded beta molecule per two T cells was captured. Findings and limits, study-wide: The study found more naive CD4+ cells and higher diversity in long-lived than aged donors.

On this clonotype itself: Its antigen is as yet unknown.

Trimming cost V 0 bases and J 3 bases; bases outside gene matches: 5. The CDR3 extends over 15 amino acids. The germline gives CDR1 LGHNA, CDR2 YSLEER. A second PCR of roughly 7 to 11 cycles used a sample-barcoded 5' primer and a J-beta primer mix. Any given sample supplied a minimum of 2.5 million CDR3-containing paired-end reads. TCRdb re-analysed the 5' RACE reads in MiXCR, keeping a single row per CDR3 protein. The table lists approximately 900,000 distinct CDR3 sequences, roughly 48% of them singletons, with around an eighth in the top ten. What was sequenced was blood. The chain couples TRBV4-3 to TRBJ2-7; 7 bases fit TRBD1. This receptor was taken from a man aged 30 to 45 in good health. CDR3 in amino acids: CASSQDFGTDYEQYF. DNA for the CDR3: TGCGCCAGCAGCCAAGATTTCGGGACAGACTACGAGCAGTACTTC.